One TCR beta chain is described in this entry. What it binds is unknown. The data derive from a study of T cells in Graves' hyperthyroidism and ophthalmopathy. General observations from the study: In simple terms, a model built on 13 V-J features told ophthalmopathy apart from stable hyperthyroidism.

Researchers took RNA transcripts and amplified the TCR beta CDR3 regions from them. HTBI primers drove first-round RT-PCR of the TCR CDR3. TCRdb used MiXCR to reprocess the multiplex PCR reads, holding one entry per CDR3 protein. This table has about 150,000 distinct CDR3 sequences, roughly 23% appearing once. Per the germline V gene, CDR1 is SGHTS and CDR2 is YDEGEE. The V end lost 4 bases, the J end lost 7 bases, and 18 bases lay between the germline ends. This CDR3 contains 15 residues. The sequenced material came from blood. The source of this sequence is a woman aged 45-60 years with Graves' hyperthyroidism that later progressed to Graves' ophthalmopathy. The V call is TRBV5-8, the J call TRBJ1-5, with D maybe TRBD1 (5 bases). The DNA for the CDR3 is TGTGCCAGCAGCCCGGGAGGCAGGGCGGGGCAGCCCCAGCATTTT. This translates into CASSPGGRAGQPQHF.